This T cell receptor beta chain stems from a study of T cell clones after liver transplantation. TCRdb's table, derived via immunoSEQ multiplex PCR, lists solely in-frame clones and lacks some. Of about 51,000 clones detected, about 67% appear once; the ten largest clones hold around 9.4%. V lost 4 bases and J 3 bases, leaving 10 bases between the germline ends. The CDR3 runs 14 residues. Germline V gives CDR1 SGHRS, CDR2 YFSETQ. This material consisted of CD4+ T cells from blood, taken more than 53 months after liver transplant. The rearrangement links TRBV5-1 to TRBJ2-2; no definite D call. The source is a human patient who received a liver transplant. Some T cells may be supplied by the graft donor. In DNA, the CDR3 is TGCGCCAGCAGCCCCCTTCCTGACACCGGGGAGCTGTTTTTT. Its translation: CASSPLPDTGELFF. Full variable domain (rest looked up from reference TRBV5-1 and TRBJ2-2): KAGVTQTPRYLIKTRGQQVTLSCSPISGHRSVSWYQQTPGQGLQFLFEYFSETQRNKGNFPGRFSGRQFSNSRSEMNVSTLELGDSALYLCASSPLPDTGELFFGEGSRLTVL.